A selection of T cell receptor beta chains follows, all from one sample in a study of long-term antiretroviral therapy in people with HIV. Some clones are missing from TCRdb's copy, which holds only in-frame ones; the method was immunoSEQ multiplex PCR. The sample shows 26,000 or so clones, around 78% of them seen only once. This sample comprised unsorted PBMCs, obtained 1.5 years before starting antiretroviral therapy. These receptors were obtained from a man aged 18-30 years with HIV. Both conserved end residues are part of each CDR3. The D gene is left open where the match is weak. Some rows mark clone size as missing; the rest say once, few, many or name a class of expanded clone.

TRBV27	.	TRBJ2-2	TRBD1	CASSLRGGNTGELFF	TGTGCCAGCAGTTTACGAGGGGGCAACACCGGGGAGCTGTTTTTT
TRBV4-2	few	TRBJ2-3	TRBD2	CASSHSLRGNTDTQYF	TGTGCCAGCAGCCATTCTTTGCGGGGGAACACAGATACGCAGTATTTT
TRBV20-1	.	TRBJ1-3	TRBD1	CSAGQGRTIYF	TGCAGTGCTGGACAGGGGCGAACCATATATTTT
TRBV6-6	.	TRBJ2-1	.	CASSTDSYNEQFF	TGTGCCAGCAGTACGGACAGCTACAATGAGCAGTTCTTC
TRBV9	.	TRBJ2-5	TRBD2	CASSVLSGGTSNQETQYF	TGTGCCAGCAGCGTCTTGAGCGGGGGGACCTCTAACCAAGAGACCCAGTACTTC
TRBV25-1	few	TRBJ1-1	.	CASSEIGLNTEAFF	TGTGCCAGCAGTGAAATCGGACTCAACACTGAAGCTTTCTTT
TRBV4-1	once	TRBJ2-5	TRBD1	CASSQDRRQGIGTQYF	TGCGCCAGCAGCCAAGATCGTCGACAGGGAATTGGGACCCAGTACTTC
TRBV9	.	TRBJ2-3	.	CASSVDLTGVGTDTQYF	TGTGCCAGCAGCGTAGACCTTACGGGAGTTGGCACAGATACGCAGTATTTT
TRBV5-5	.	TRBJ2-7	TRBD2	CASSTPLPGTNSYEQYF	TGTGCCAGCAGCACACCCCTTCCCGGGACTAACTCCTACGAGCAGTACTTC
TRBV7-8	.	TRBJ2-5	.	CASSPRGYAETQYF	TGTGCCAGCAGCCCGCGGGGCTATGCGGAGACCCAGTACTTC
TRBV9	.	TRBJ1-2	TRBD1	CASSRPTPGQLFHHGYTF	TGTGCCAGCAGCCGACCAACCCCGGGACAGCTTTTTCATCATGGCTACACCTTC
TRBV5-1	.	TRBJ2-1	TRBD2	CASSLRRGSWDEQFF	TGCGCCAGCAGCTTGAGGCGGGGGTCTTGGGATGAGCAGTTCTTC
TRBV5-4	.	TRBJ2-4	.	CASSLSPDLDRAKNIQYF	TGTGCCAGCAGCTTGTCCCCCGACCTTGACAGGGCCAAAAACATTCAGTACTTC
TRBV4-1	.	TRBJ2-7	.	CASSQVESSYEQYF	TGCGCCAGCAGCCAAGTGGAGAGCTCCTACGAGCAGTACTTC
TRBV7-9	.	TRBJ1-6	TRBD1	CATQQGAYNSPLHF	TGTGCCACTCAACAGGGGGCCTATAATTCACCCCTCCACTTT
TRBV12-5	.	TRBJ2-7	.	CASGLGYEQYF	TGTGCTAGTGGTTTGGGCTACGAGCAGTACTTC
TRBV2	.	TRBJ1-3	.	CASSERVVEGIGNTIYF	TGTGCCAGCAGTGAAAGGGTTGTCGAGGGGATTGGAAACACCATATATTTT
TRBV6-1	.	TRBJ2-5	TRBD2	CATSGGLAGQETQYF	TGTGCCACGTCCGGAGGTCTAGCGGGGCAAGAGACCCAGTACTTC
TRBV13	once	TRBJ2-1	TRBD2	CASSHSERETDNEQFF	TGTGCCAGCAGCCATTCCGAGCGGGAGACTGACAATGAGCAGTTCTTC
TRBV27	.	TRBJ2-1	TRBD1	CASSLDRVHNEQFF	TGTGCCAGCAGTTTAGACAGGGTTCACAATGAGCAGTTCTTC
TRBV5-1	.	TRBJ2-1	.	CATGLDGTRYNEQFF	TGCGCCACCGGACTAGACGGGACACGCTACAATGAGCAGTTCTTC
TRBV6-1	.	TRBJ2-7	TRBD2	CATQSRTSGRAYF	TGTGCCACCCAGTCAAGGACTAGCGGGAGAGCGTACTTC
TRBV19	.	TRBJ2-7	TRBD1	CASSRDSSYEQYF	TGTGCCAGTAGTCGGGACAGCTCCTACGAGCAGTACTTC
TRBV5-4	.	TRBJ2-7	.	CASSYGGYSYEQYF	TGTGCCAGCAGTTATGGGGGGTACTCCTACGAGCAGTACTTC
TRBV18	once	TRBJ2-7	TRBD2	CASSSGTSGTYEQYF	TGTGCCAGCTCCTCCGGGACTAGCGGTACCTACGAGCAGTACTTC
TRBV18	.	TRBJ2-1	.	CASSPGNVWYNEQFF	TGTGCCAGCTCACCAGGGAATGTGTGGTACAATGAGCAGTTCTTC
TRBV27	.	TRBJ2-1	.	CASSLPSYNEQFF	TGTGCCAGCAGTCTCCCATCCTACAATGAGCAGTTCTTC
TRBV18	.	TRBJ2-1	TRBD2	CASSPSASGRPYNEQFF	TGTGCCAGCTCACCTTCGGCTAGCGGGAGGCCCTACAATGAGCAGTTCTTC
TRBV7-2	.	TRBJ2-3	TRBD2	CASSLVAGGGDTQYF	TGTGCCAGCAGCTTAGTAGCGGGGGGCGGCGATACGCAGTATTTT
TRBV7-9	.	TRBJ1-6	.	CASSLEPPIDSPLHF	TGTGCCAGCAGCTTAGAACCACCTATAGATTCACCCCTCCACTTT
TRBV28	.	TRBJ2-1	TRBD2	CASSFRALAGVNEQFF	TGTGCCAGCAGTTTTCGGGCACTAGCGGGAGTGAATGAGCAGTTCTTC
TRBV5-1	.	TRBJ2-7	TRBD2	CASSPGGLAGYEQYF	TGCGCCAGCAGCCCGGGGGGACTAGCGGGTTACGAGCAGTACTTC
TRBV29-1	.	TRBJ2-7	.	CSVRKAGNYEQYF	TGCAGCGTTAGGAAGGCAGGGAACTACGAGCAGTACTTC
TRBV6-5	.	TRBJ2-1	.	CASSYSLGGSYNEQFF	TGTGCCAGCAGTTACTCCTTAGGGGGCTCCTACAATGAGCAGTTCTTC
TRBV6-5	.	TRBJ1-2	.	CARRPPGKGYGYTF	TGTGCCAGACGACCCCCCGGCAAGGGCTATGGCTACACCTTC
TRBV7-2	.	TRBJ1-2	.	CASSLASSGYTF	TGTGCCAGCAGCTTAGCCTCTTCTGGCTACACCTTC
TRBV4-1	once	TRBJ2-5	.	CASSQLSGRGVETQYF	TGCGCCAGCAGCCAGCTCTCGGGTCGGGGAGTTGAGACCCAGTACTTC
TRBV6-6	.	TRBJ2-3	TRBD1	CASSSGTGDTDTQYF	TGTGCCAGCAGTTCCGGGACAGGGGACACAGATACGCAGTATTTT
TRBV27	.	TRBJ2-2	.	CASSRGDPGELFF	TGTGCCAGCAGTAGGGGAGATCCCGGGGAGCTGTTTTTT
TRBV5-1	.	TRBJ2-4	.	CASRAGGPKNIQYF	TGCGCCAGCAGGGCCGGGGGGCCCAAAAACATTCAGTACTTC
TRBV4-2	.	TRBJ1-2	.	CASSHWGYGYTF	TGTGCCAGCAGCCATTGGGGCTATGGCTACACCTTC
TRBV28	few	TRBJ2-1	.	CASSPLAYEQFF	TGTGCCAGCAGTCCCCTAGCGTACGAGCAGTTCTTC
TRBV7-2	.	TRBJ2-3	.	CASSLSVGSTDTQYF	TGTGCCAGCAGCTTAAGTGTAGGTAGCACAGATACGCAGTATTTT
TRBV2	.	TRBJ2-1	TRBD2	CASSAGGLYNEQFF	TGTGCCAGCAGTGCGGGGGGGCTTTACAATGAGCAGTTCTTC
TRBV7-2	.	TRBJ2-7	TRBD1	CASSLGRQGGRSYEQYF	TGTGCCAGCAGCTTAGGACGACAGGGCGGAAGGTCCTACGAGCAGTACTTC
TRBV6-1	once	TRBJ2-3	.	CASNPASLDTQYF	TGTGCCAGCAATCCCGCTAGCCTTGATACGCAGTATTTT
TRBV9	.	TRBJ2-1	TRBD2	CASSVVPSGNNEQFF	TGTGCCAGCAGCGTAGTACCTAGCGGAAACAATGAGCAGTTCTTC
TRBV28	medium-sized	TRBJ2-7	TRBD2	CASTLSGSLVYEQYF	TGTGCCAGCACCCTTAGCGGGAGTCTGGTTTACGAGCAGTACTTC
TRBV11-2	few	TRBJ2-1	TRBD2	CASSPGAGIFYNEQFF	TGTGCCAGCAGCCCCGGAGCGGGGATTTTTTACAATGAGCAGTTCTTC
TRBV9	.	TRBJ1-4	TRBD1	CASSVGERTGNEKLFF	TGTGCCAGCAGCGTGGGGGAGCGGACAGGAAATGAAAAACTGTTTTTT
TRBV7-2	.	TRBJ1-1	.	CASSLPQVPIEAFF	TGTGCCAGCAGCTTACCACAGGTACCTATTGAAGCTTTCTTT
TRBV29-1	once	TRBJ1-1	.	CSVEPGHTEAFF	TGCAGCGTTGAACCTGGGCACACTGAAGCTTTCTTT
TRBV4-3	.	TRBJ2-1	TRBD2	CASSPTSGRSGNEQFF	TGCGCCAGCAGCCCGACTAGCGGGAGGTCGGGCAATGAGCAGTTCTTC
TRBV4-1	.	TRBJ2-2	.	CASSQRGYTGELFF	TGCGCCAGCAGCCAAAGGGGATACACCGGGGAGCTGTTTTTT
TRBV2	few	TRBJ1-5	TRBD1	CASTTQGDQPQHF	TGTGCCAGCACTACTCAGGGGGATCAGCCCCAGCATTTT
TRBV10-1	once	TRBJ2-1	.	CASSPDSYNEQFF	TGCGCCAGCAGCCCGGACTCATACAATGAGCAGTTCTTC